Shown below are 2 T cell receptor beta chains from a single sample sequenced in a study of early T cells in non-severe SARS-CoV-2 infection. TCRdb reanalysed the 5' RACE reads using MiXCR and keeps one entry per CDR3 protein. In the table there are over 70,000 distinct CDR3 sequences, roughly an eighth of which are singletons. Source material: whole blood. The origin of the receptors is an adult who was a healthcare worker with PCR-confirmed SARS-CoV-2 infection or an uninfected control (not recorded which).

This clonotype was observed at least ten times. This chain connects TRBV11-2 to TRBJ2-7, with a possible D match to TRBD2 (5 bases). The germline CDR1 and CDR2 sequences are SGHAT and FQNNGV. V shed 2 bases and J shed 2 bases, with 13 bases lying between them. There are 15 residues in the CDR3. CDR3 amino acids: CASSLNGGPTYEQYF. CDR3 DNA: TGTGCCAGCAGCTTAAACGGCGGGCCCACCTACGAGCAGTACTTC.

The sample holds many counts of this clonotype. The rearrangement links TRBV12-5 to TRBJ1-2; D gene uncertain. The CDR3 is made up of 14 amino acids. V gave up 6 bases and J gave up 3 bases, with 14 bases separating them. Germline V gene lookup returns CDR1 LGHNT and CDR2 FRNRAP. CDR3 protein: CASGLNEAHYGYTF. The DNA for the CDR3 is TGTGCTAGTGGCTTGAACGAGGCTCACTATGGCTACACCTTC.